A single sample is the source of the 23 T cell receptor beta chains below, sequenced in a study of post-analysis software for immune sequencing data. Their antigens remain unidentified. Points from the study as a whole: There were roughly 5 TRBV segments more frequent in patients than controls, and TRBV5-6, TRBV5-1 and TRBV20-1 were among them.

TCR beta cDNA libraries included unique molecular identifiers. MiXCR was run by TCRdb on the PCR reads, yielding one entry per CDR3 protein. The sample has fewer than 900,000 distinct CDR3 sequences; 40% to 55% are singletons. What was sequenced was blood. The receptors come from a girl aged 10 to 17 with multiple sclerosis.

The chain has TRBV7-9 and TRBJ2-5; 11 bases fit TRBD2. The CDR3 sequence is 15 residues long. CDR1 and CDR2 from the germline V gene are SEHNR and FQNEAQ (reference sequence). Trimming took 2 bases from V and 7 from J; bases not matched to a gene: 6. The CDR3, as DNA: TGTGCCAGCAGCTTATCAGGGACTAGCGGTGGGACCCAGTACTTC. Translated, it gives CASSLSGTSGGTQYF.

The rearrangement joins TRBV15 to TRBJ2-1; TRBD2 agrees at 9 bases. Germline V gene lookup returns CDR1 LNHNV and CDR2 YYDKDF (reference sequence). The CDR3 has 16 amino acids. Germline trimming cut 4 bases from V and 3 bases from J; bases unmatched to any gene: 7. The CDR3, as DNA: TGTGCCACCAGCATCTCTCTAGCGGGAAACTACAATGAGCAGTTCTTC. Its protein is CATSISLAGNYNEQFF.

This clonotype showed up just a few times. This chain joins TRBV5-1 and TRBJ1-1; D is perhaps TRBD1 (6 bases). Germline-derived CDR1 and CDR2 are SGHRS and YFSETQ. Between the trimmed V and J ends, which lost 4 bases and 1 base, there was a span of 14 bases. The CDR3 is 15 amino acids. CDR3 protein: CASSRKWTENTEAFF. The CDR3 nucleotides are TGCGCCAGCAGCCGAAAATGGACAGAGAACACTGAAGCTTTCTTT.

CDR3 DNA sequence: TGTGCCAGCAGCCAAATAGCGGTCGAGCAGTTCTTC. It codes for CASSQIAVEQFF. The V call is TRBV7-9, the J call TRBJ2-1; a possible D gene is TRBD2 (6 bases). Germline-derived CDR1 and CDR2 are SEHNR and FQNEAQ (reference sequence). This CDR3 is built from 12 residues. V lost 5 bases and J 10 bases, leaving 12 bases between the germline ends. Supplemented by reference TRBV7-9 and TRBJ2-1, the full variable domain reads DTGVSQNPRHKITKRGQNVTFRCDPISEHNRLYWYRQTLGQGPEFLTYFQNEAQLEKSRLLSDRFSAERPKGSFSTLEIQRTEQGDSAMYLCASSQIAVEQFFGPGTRLTVL.

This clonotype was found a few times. The CDR3 protein is CSVGTTDRSYEQYF. For the CDR3, the DNA is TGCAGCGTTGGGACTACCGACAGATCCTACGAGCAGTACTTC. This sequence joins TRBV29-1 and TRBJ2-7, with D perhaps TRBD2 (6 bases). Germline lookup yields CDR1 SQVTM and CDR2 ANQGSEA. Trimming cost V 4 bases and J 1 base, with 14 bases left between them. This CDR3 has 14 residues.

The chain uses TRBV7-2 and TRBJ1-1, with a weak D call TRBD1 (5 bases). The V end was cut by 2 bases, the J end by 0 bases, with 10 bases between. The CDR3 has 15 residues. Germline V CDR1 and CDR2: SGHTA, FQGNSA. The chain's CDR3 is CASSLWGIMNTEAFF. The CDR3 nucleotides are TGTGCCAGCAGCTTATGGGGGATAATGAACACTGAAGCTTTCTTT.

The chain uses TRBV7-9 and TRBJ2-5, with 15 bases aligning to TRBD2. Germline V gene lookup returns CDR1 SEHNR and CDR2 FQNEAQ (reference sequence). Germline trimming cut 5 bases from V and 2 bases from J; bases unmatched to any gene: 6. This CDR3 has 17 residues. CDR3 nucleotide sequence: TGTGCCAGCAGCCCGGGACTAGCGGGAGGCCTACAAGAGACCCAGTACTTC. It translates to CASSPGLAGGLQETQYF.

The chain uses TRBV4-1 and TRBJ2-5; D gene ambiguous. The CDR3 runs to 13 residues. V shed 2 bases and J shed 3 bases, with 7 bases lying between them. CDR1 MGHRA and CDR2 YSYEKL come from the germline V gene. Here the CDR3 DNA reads TGCGCCAGCAGCCAACTAGGCGAAGAGACCCAGTACTTC. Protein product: CASSQLGEETQYF.

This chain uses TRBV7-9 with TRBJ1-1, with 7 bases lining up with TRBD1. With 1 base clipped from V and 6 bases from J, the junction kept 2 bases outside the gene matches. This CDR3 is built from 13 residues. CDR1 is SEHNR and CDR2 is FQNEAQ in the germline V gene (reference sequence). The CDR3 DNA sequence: TGTGCCAGCAGCTTAGAGACAGGGTCTGAAGCTTTCTTT. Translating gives CASSLETGSEAFF.

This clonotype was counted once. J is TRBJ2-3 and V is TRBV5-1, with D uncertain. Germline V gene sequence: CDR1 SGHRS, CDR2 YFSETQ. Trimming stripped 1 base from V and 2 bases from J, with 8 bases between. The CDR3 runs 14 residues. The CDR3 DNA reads TGCGCCAGCAGCTTGTTTCTAGACACAGATACGCAGTATTTT. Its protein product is CASSLFLDTDTQYF.

DNA of the CDR3: TGTGCCAGCAGCGATCTAGCGGGAGGCCCCTACGAGCAGTACTTC. This gives the protein CASSDLAGGPYEQYF. The rearrangement joins TRBV7-2 to TRBJ2-7; 11 nucleotides align to TRBD2. Germline V gene sequence: CDR1 SGHTA, CDR2 FQGNSA. V shed 5 bases, J shed 2 bases, and the junction held 5 bases outside the gene matches. This CDR3 comprises 15 residues.

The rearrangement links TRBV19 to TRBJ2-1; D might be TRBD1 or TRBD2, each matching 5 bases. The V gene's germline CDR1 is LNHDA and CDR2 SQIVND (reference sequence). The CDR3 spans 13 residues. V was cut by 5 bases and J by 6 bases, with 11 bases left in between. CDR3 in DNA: TGTGCCAGTAGTCACACTAGGGGCAATGAGCAGTTCTTC. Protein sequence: CASSHTRGNEQFF.

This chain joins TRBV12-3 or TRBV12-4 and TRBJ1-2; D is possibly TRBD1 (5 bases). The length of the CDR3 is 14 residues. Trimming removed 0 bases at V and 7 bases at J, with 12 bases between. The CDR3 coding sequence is TGTGCCAGCAGTTTAGCGTGGGGGTTTGTTGGCTACACCTTC. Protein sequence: CASSLAWGFVGYTF.

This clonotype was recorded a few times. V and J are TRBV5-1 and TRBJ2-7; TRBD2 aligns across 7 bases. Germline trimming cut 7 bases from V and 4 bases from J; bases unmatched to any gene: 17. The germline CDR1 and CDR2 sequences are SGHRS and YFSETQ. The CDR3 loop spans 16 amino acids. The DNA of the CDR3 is TGCGCCAGCTCCACCGCTATAGGAGCGGGATTTTACGAGCAGTACTTC. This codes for CASSTAIGAGFYEQYF.

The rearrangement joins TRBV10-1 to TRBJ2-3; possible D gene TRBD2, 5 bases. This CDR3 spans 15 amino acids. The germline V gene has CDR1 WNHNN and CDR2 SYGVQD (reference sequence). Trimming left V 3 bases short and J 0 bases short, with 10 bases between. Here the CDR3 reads CASSEGLASTDTQYF. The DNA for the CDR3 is TGCGCCAGCAGTGAAGGGCTAGCTAGCACAGATACGCAGTATTTT.

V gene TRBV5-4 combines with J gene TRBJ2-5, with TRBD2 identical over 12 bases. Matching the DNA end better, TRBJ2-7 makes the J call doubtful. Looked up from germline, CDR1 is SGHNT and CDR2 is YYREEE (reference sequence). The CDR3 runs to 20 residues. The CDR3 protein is CASSDADGSITSGRSYEQYF. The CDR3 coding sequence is TGTGCCAGCAGCGATGCAGATGGGTCCATTACTAGCGGGAGGTCCTACGAGCAGTACTTC.

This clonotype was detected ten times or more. This chain's CDR3 is CASSLGLAGEGDTQYF. Written as DNA, the CDR3 is TGTGCCAGCAGTTTAGGACTAGCGGGAGAAGGAGATACGCAGTATTTT. The chain carries TRBV12-3 or TRBV12-4 and TRBJ2-3, with 12 bases fitting TRBD2. Unmatched junction bases numbered 4, after V lost 1 base and J lost 5 bases. The CDR3 contains 16 residues.

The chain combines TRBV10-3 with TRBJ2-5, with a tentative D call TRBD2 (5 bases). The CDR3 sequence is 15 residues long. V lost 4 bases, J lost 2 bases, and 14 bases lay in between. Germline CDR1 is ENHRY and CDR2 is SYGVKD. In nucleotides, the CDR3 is TGTGCCATCAGTGGACGACCCGGGAAACAAGAGACCCAGTACTTC. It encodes CAISGRPGKQETQYF.

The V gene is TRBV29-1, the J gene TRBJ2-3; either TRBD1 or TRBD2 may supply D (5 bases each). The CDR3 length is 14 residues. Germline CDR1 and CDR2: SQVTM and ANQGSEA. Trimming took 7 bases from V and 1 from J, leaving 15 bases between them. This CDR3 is CSAPGGGRTDTQYF. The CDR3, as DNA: TGCAGCGCCCCTGGTGGGGGACGCACAGATACGCAGTATTTT.

DNA for the CDR3: TGTGCCAGCAGTTTATCGGGTAGAACTGGCTACACCTTC. Protein product: CASSLSGRTGYTF. V is TRBV28 and J is TRBJ1-2; D uncertain. The CDR3 covers 13 residues. Germline V gene sequence: CDR1 MDHEN, CDR2 SYDVKM. The V end lost 1 base, the J end lost 7 bases, and 10 bases lay between the germline ends.

The CDR3 DNA reads as TGTGCCACCAGCAGAGATAAGGCTTCCTACAATGAGCAGTTCTTC. Translation: CATSRDKASYNEQFF. The chain couples TRBV15 to TRBJ2-1; D remains unclear. Germline CDR1 is LNHNV and CDR2 is YYDKDF (reference sequence). This CDR3 has 15 amino acids. V shed 0 bases and J shed 1 base, with 7 bases lying between them.

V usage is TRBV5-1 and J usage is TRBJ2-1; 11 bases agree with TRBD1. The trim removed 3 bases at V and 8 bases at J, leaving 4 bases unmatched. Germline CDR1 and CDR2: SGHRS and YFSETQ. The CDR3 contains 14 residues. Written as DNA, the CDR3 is TGCGCCAGCAGCTCCCGGACAGGGGGCGATGAGCAGTTCTTC. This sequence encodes CASSSRTGGDEQFF.

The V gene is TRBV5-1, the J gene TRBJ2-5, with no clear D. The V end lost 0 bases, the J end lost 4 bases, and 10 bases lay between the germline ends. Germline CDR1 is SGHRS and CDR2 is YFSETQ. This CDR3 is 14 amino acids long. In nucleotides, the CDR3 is TGCGCCAGCAGCTTGGAGTCTGGCGGAGAGACCCAGTACTTC. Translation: CASSLESGGETQYF.